The clone carrying this TCR beta chain was counted once. Its matching antigen is unknown. The data are from a study of cytomegalovirus exposure and HLA in healthy donors. Study-wide findings and caveats: Upon later analysis, HLA-associated TCR beta chains proved more clonally expanded than other, equally common chains.

Both 60 Vbeta primers and 13 Jbeta primers went into the PCR. As processed by the authors: Later, an analysis found around 77 million unique TCR beta chains, and roughly 9.9 million of these were shared. TCRdb keeps only in-frame clones here, not all; method: immunoSEQ multiplex PCR. That table supplies the V and J calls and clone size; D and trimming were determined from the DNA. This table holds about 61,000 clones, about 90% found once. The sequenced material came from PBMCs. This TCR was sampled from a young man in good health and CMV-seropositive.

CDR3 protein: CASSPPTRSEAFF. CDR3 coding DNA: TGTGCCAGCTCACCACCGACCCGGAGTGAAGCTTTCTTT. J is TRBJ1-1 and V is TRBV18; D is unresolved. CDR1 and CDR2 (germline): KGHSH, LQKENI. The CDR3 is 13 amino acids. V lost 0 bases and J lost 7, with 9 bases in between.